The T cell receptor beta chain described here comes from a study of response to subunit inactivated influenza vaccine. The germline CDR1 and CDR2 sequences are SGHAT and FQNNGV. J lost 0 bases, V lost 6 bases, and 6 bases had no gene match. CDR3 length: 15 residues. Findings and caveats of the study: Each seasonal influenza vaccination, the authors suggested, recruits few new T cells.

Concerning this clonotype: No antigen is known for it.

In TCRdb, the RT-PCR reads were re-called with MiXCR into one record per CDR3 protein. The sample has over 300,000 distinct CDR3 sequences, 20% to 25% seen once. The chain uses TRBV11-2 and TRBJ2-7, with TRBD2 identical over 9 bases. The sequence was collected from a man aged 50 to 69 who received an inactivated influenza vaccine. The sequencing used PBMCs from blood, collected about 19 months after vaccination. The CDR3 protein is CASSYTSGFSYEQYF. CDR3 nucleotide sequence: TGTGCCAGCAGTTATACTAGCGGGTTCTCCTACGAGCAGTACTTC.